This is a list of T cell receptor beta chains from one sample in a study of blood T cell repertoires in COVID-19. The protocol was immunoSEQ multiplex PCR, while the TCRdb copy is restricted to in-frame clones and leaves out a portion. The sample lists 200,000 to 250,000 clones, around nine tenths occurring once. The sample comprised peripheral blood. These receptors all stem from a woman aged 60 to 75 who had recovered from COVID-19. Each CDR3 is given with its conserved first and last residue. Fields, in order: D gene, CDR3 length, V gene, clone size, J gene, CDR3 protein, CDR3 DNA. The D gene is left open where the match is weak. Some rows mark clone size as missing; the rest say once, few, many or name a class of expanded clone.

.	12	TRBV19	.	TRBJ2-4	CASSFQGNIQYF	TGTGCCAGTAGTTTCCAGGGAAACATTCAGTACTTC
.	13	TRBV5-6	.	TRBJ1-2	CASSLGGDYGYTF	TGTGCCAGCAGCTTGGGGGGAGACTATGGCTACACCTTC
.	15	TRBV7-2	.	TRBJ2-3	CASSFPGLLTDTQYF	TGTGCCAGCAGCTTTCCGGGACTCCTCACAGATACGCAGTATTTT
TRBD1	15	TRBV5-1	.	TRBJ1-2	CASSWGQESNYGYTF	TGCGCCAGCAGCTGGGGACAGGAATCTAACTATGGCTACACCTTC
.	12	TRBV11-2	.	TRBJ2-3	CASSLNGDTQYF	TGTGCCAGCAGCTTAAACGGAGATACGCAGTATTTT
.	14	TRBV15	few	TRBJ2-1	CATSSGLANNEQFF	TGTGCCACCAGCAGCGGGCTAGCGAACAATGAGCAGTTCTTC
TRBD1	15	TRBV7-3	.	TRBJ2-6	CASSSQGPGANVLTF	TGTGCCAGCAGCTCACAGGGGCCTGGGGCCAACGTCCTGACTTTC
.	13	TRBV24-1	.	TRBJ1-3	CATTSYRGNTIYF	TGTGCCACCACCTCCTATCGGGGAAACACCATATATTTT
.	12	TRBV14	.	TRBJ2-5	CASSQRLETQYF	TGTGCCAGCAGCCAACGGTTGGAGACCCAGTACTTC
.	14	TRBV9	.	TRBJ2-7	CASSPGPGGYEQYF	TGTGCCAGCAGCCCGGGACCTGGGGGGTACGAGCAGTACTTC
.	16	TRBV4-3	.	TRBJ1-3	CASSQDYREAGNTIYF	TGCGCCAGCAGCCAAGATTATCGAGAGGCCGGAAACACCATATATTTT